The 25 T cell receptor beta chains below all came from one sample that was sequenced in a study of human T cells and chemical hapten exposure. TCRdb processed the RACE reads anew with MiXCR; each CDR3 protein has one entry. The data hold tens of thousands of distinct CDR3 sequences, with roughly an eighth observed a single time. The time point is: patch test 3, about 24 weeks after DPC sensitization. Documented treatment: therapeutic diphenylcyclopropenone sensitization with weekly scalp DPC. Specimen: whole blood, collected in connection with sensitization to the hapten diphenylcyclopropenone (DPC). These receptors originate from a man younger than 40 with alopecia areata. Some clones in this sample may be carry-over from other donors' samples.

This clonotype was counted many times. The chain joins TRBV28 to TRBJ1-1; no reliable D call. The germline V and J ends were trimmed by 6 bases and 1 base, with 12 bases remaining between them. Germline-derived CDR1 and CDR2 are MDHEN and SYDVKM. CDR3 size: 14 residues. CDR3 in DNA: TGTGCCAGCAGCGAACCCCCCCGGAACACTGAAGCTTTCTTT. This gives the protein CASSEPPRNTEAFF. Full variable domain (missing parts from reference TRBV28 and TRBJ1-1): DVKVTQSSRYLVKRTGEKVFLECVQDMDHENMFWYRQDPGLGLRLIYFSYDVKMKEKGDIPEGYSVSREKKERFSLILESASTNQTSMYLCASSEPPRNTEAFFGQGTRLTVV.

In nucleotides, the CDR3 is TGTGCCAGCAGCCGCGTAGGGGACCAGTTCTTC. Its translation is CASSRVGDQFF. The chain recombines TRBV7-2 with TRBJ2-1; possibly TRBD1 or TRBD2 for D (5 bases each). Deletions cut 5 bases from V and 13 bases from J, with 12 bases between. This CDR3 spans 11 amino acids. Germline V gene data show CDR1 as SGHTA and CDR2 as FQGNSA.

There are a few counts of this clonotype. The rearrangement uses TRBV2 and TRBJ1-5; a weak D match, TRBD1 (5 bases). Germline lookup yields CDR1 SNHLY and CDR2 FYNNEI. Trimming removed 6 bases from V and 4 bases from J, with 19 bases in between. The CDR3 has 16 residues. CDR3 residues: CASRVPGPGVNQPQHF. In DNA form, the CDR3 reads TGTGCCAGCAGGGTTCCGGGCCCGGGGGTGAATCAGCCCCAGCATTTT.

Only a few counts were recorded for this clonotype. This chain uses TRBV7-9 with TRBJ2-7; D unresolved. Germline V gene sequence: CDR1 SEHNR, CDR2 FQNEAQ (reference sequence). The CDR3 consists of 14 residues. Trimming took off 0 bases at V and 2 bases at J, with 8 bases between the two ends. The CDR3 DNA is TGTGCCAGCAGCTTAGCGTGGACGCCCTACGAGCAGTACTTC. Encoded protein: CASSLAWTPYEQYF.

Of note for this clonotype: It may be a read error: a sequence one base away is much more abundant. The chain combines TRBV7-9 with TRBJ2-7, with TRBD1 matching 8 bases. The germline CDR1 and CDR2 sequences are SEHNR and FQNEAQ (reference sequence). The CDR3 runs 14 residues. Written as DNA, the CDR3 is TGTGCCTGCAGCTTAGACAGGGGAGCCTACGAGCAGTACTTC. It codes for CACSLDRGAYEQYF.

The chain recombines TRBV4-1 with TRBJ2-3; D is undetermined. Germline V CDR1 and CDR2: MGHRA, YSYEKL. The V end was cut by 1 base, the J end by 2 bases, with 7 bases between. CDR3 length equals 14 residues. The DNA of the CDR3 is TGCGCCAGCAGCCAAGGTCAGATCACAGATACGCAGTATTTT. Translating gives CASSQGQITDTQYF.

This clonotype was detected only a few times. The chain has TRBV10-3 and TRBJ1-5; D unclear. Trimming pared 0 bases from V and 4 bases from J, leaving 7 bases between. The CDR3 totals 14 residues. Germline V gene lookup returns CDR1 ENHRY and CDR2 SYGVKD. This CDR3 is CAISESERNQPQHF. Written as DNA, the CDR3 is TGTGCCATCAGTGAGTCGGAAAGAAATCAGCCCCAGCATTTT.

The J gene is TRBJ2-5, the V gene TRBV24-1; possibly TRBD1 or TRBD2 for D (5 bases each). Germline V CDR1 and CDR2: KGHDR, SFDVKD. The V end was cut by 4 bases, the J end by 0 bases, with 5 bases between. The CDR3 spans 13 residues. The CDR3 DNA follows: TGTGCCACCAGTGAGGGACACCAAGAGACCCAGTACTTC. Amino acids: CATSEGHQETQYF.

This clonotype was counted at least ten times. The gene calls are TRBV7-3 and TRBJ1-2; D is uncertain. V was shortened by 0 bases and J by 8 bases, with 16 bases between the two germline ends. The CDR3 contains 15 residues. Looked up from germline, CDR1 is SGHTA and CDR2 is FQGTGA. CDR3 bases: TGTGCCAGCAGCTTAACGAGTGGGCAGGTGGACGGCTACACCTTC. This sequence encodes CASSLTSGQVDGYTF.

This clonotype was detected only once. At one end the junction does not follow the germline gene, possibly because of a read error. The gene calls are TRBV9 and TRBJ1-2; TRBD1 matches 9 bases. Germline-derived CDR1 and CDR2 are SGDLS and YYNGEE. CDR3 length: 15 amino acids. CDR3 sequence reads: CASSVSGTGNYGYSF. CDR3 in DNA: TGTGCCAGCAGCGTAAGTGGGACAGGGAACTATGGCTACTCCTTC.

The chain carries TRBV7-9 and TRBJ2-7; maybe TRBD1 (5 bases). Trimming took off 4 bases at V and 2 bases at J, with 18 bases between the two ends. The CDR3 is 16 residues long. The V gene's germline CDR1 is SEHNR and CDR2 FQNEAQ (reference sequence). The CDR3 bases are TGTGCCAGCAGCTCCGGTGGTAAGGGGCCTACCTACGAGCAGTACTTC. This sequence encodes CASSSGGKGPTYEQYF.

V gene TRBV6-5 combines with J gene TRBJ1-1, with D possibly TRBD1 on 5 matching bases. The CDR3 contains 16 residues. V was clipped by 0 bases and J by 1 base, with 12 bases between them. The V gene's germline CDR1 is MNHEY and CDR2 SVGAGI. The CDR3 sequence is CASSYSTGAANTEAFF. CDR3 nucleotide sequence: TGTGCCAGCAGTTACTCCACCGGGGCAGCGAACACTGAAGCTTTCTTT.

This clonotype was detected many times. V usage is TRBV7-6 and J usage is TRBJ2-2; no reliable D call. Germline V lookup: CDR1 SGHVS, CDR2 FNYEAQ. V was shortened by 3 bases and J by 4 bases, with 15 bases between the two germline ends. The CDR3 covers 16 residues. The CDR3 loop reads CASSFWTTVGTGELFF. In DNA form, the CDR3 reads TGTGCCAGCAGCTTCTGGACCACGGTGGGCACCGGGGAGCTGTTTTTT.

This clonotype was seen many times. The V call is TRBV20-1, the J call TRBJ1-5, with D perhaps TRBD1 (5 bases). V was cut by 0 bases and J by 6 bases, with 15 bases left in between. Germline CDR1 reads DFQATT; CDR2 reads SNEGSKA (reference sequence). The CDR3 covers 15 residues. The CDR3 reads CSARDWAGMGQPQHF. The CDR3 bases are TGCAGTGCTAGAGACTGGGCAGGGATGGGTCAGCCCCAGCATTTT.

This clonotype came up many times. This chain connects TRBV18 to TRBJ1-1; D gene unclear. The length of the CDR3 is 15 residues. The V end was cut by 0 bases, the J end by 0 bases, with 8 bases between. The germline V gene encodes CDR1 KGHSH and CDR2 LQKENI. The CDR3 here is CASSPPAVMNTEAFF. In DNA form, the CDR3 reads TGTGCCAGCTCACCACCGGCGGTCATGAACACTGAAGCTTTCTTT.

The V and J genes are TRBV9 and TRBJ1-3; D is undetermined. CDR1 and CDR2 from the germline V gene are SGDLS and YYNGEE. The length of the CDR3 is 13 residues. V dropped 0 bases and J dropped 3 bases, with 4 bases sitting between them. CDR3 sequence: CASSVGVGNTIYF. The CDR3 DNA follows: TGTGCCAGCAGCGTAGGGGTTGGAAACACCATATATTTT.

The chain joins TRBV3-1 to TRBJ1-2; D gene unclear. From germline, CDR1 is LGHDT and CDR2 YNNKEL (reference sequence). Trimming stripped 0 bases from V and 8 bases from J, with 13 bases between. The CDR3 has 14 residues. CDR3 bases: TGTGCCAGCAGCCAAGATCAAAGTCCCTTCGGCTACACCTTC. Translation gives CASSQDQSPFGYTF.

This clonotype was picked up many times. The chain recombines TRBV7-2 with TRBJ2-7; 8 bases map to TRBD2. Germline CDR1 and CDR2: SGHTA and FQGNSA. V gave up 4 bases and J gave up 3 bases; unmatched junction bases: 8. This CDR3 is 15 amino acids long. CDR3: CASSSYSGARYEQYF. The DNA of the CDR3 is TGTGCCAGCAGCTCTTATAGCGGGGCGCGCTACGAGCAGTACTTC.

The rearrangement uses TRBV28 and TRBJ2-3, with 7 bases fitting TRBD1. The V segment lost 2 bases and the J segment 0 bases; nucleotides outside the gene matches: 5. The germline gives CDR1 MDHEN, CDR2 SYDVKM. The CDR3 is 16 amino acids. In nucleotides, the CDR3 is TGTGCCAGCAGTTTAGGTCAGGGGGTGAGCACAGATACGCAGTATTTT. This translates into CASSLGQGVSTDTQYF.

This clonotype showed up just a few times. The CDR3 nucleotides are TGTGCCTGGAGTGTACCCCCCGGACGGGAAAAACTGTTTTTT. Translation: CAWSVPPGREKLFF. V gene TRBV30 combines with J gene TRBJ1-4; D call uncertain. The CDR3 is 14 residues long. V was trimmed by 0 bases and J by 8 bases, leaving 13 bases between them. Germline loops: CDR1 GTSNPN, CDR2 SVGIG (reference sequence).

This clonotype was seen only a few times. Here the CDR3 reads CASSGSSIQYF. In DNA form, the CDR3 reads TGTGCCAGCAGTGGATCTAGCATTCAGTACTTC. The rearrangement links TRBV2 to TRBJ2-4; D remains unclear. Trimming left V 4 bases short and J 9 bases short, with 7 bases between. This CDR3 comprises 11 residues. In germline, CDR1 is SNHLY, CDR2 FYNNEI.

This clonotype showed up many times. The chain uses TRBV18 and TRBJ2-2; no definite D call. The CDR3 consists of 15 residues. Trimming shortened V by 2 bases and J by 1 base, and 8 bases separated the two germline ends. In germline, CDR1 is KGHSH, CDR2 LQKENI. The CDR3 sequence: CASSPGRLNTGELFF. The CDR3 bases are TGTGCCAGCTCACCAGGCAGACTGAACACCGGGGAGCTGTTTTTT. The whole variable domain, remainder taken from reference TRBV18 and TRBJ2-2, is NAGVMQNPRHLVRRRGQEARLRCSPMKGHSHVYWYRQLPEEGLKFMVYLQKENIIDESGMPKERFSAEFPKEGPSILRIQQVVRGDSAAYFCASSPGRLNTGELFFGEGSRLTVL.

V usage is TRBV9 and J usage is TRBJ1-1, with D uncertain. CDR3 size: 15 residues. Germline values: CDR1 SGDLS, CDR2 YYNGEE. V lost 4 bases, J lost 4 bases, and 17 bases lay in between. The CDR3: CASSPIGSPGTEAFF. CDR3 coding DNA: TGTGCCAGCAGCCCCATCGGTTCCCCGGGCACTGAAGCTTTCTTT. The full variable domain, with the rest looked up from reference TRBV9 and TRBJ1-1, is DSGVTQTPKHLITATGQRVTLRCSPRSGDLSVYWYQQSLDQGLQFLIQYYNGEERAKGNILERFSAQQFPDLHSELNLSSLELGDSALYFCASSPIGSPGTEAFFGQGTRLTVV.

This clonotype has just a few counts. The CDR3 sequence: CASSLRGGENTIYF. The CDR3 DNA sequence: TGTGCCAGCAGCTTAAGGGGTGGGGAAAACACCATATATTTT. This chain links TRBV7-2 with TRBJ1-3, with D possibly being TRBD1 (5 bases). Per germline, CDR1 SGHTA and CDR2 FQGNSA. The CDR3 length is 14 residues. V was shortened by 2 bases and J by 6 bases, with 11 bases between the two germline ends.

This clonotype was seen repeatedly, ten times or more. This rearrangement joins TRBV9 to TRBJ1-1; TRBD1 aligns across 9 bases. CDR1 is SGDLS, CDR2 YYNGEE, per germline. With 0 bases clipped from V and 6 bases from J, the junction kept 3 bases outside the gene matches. The CDR3 loop spans 14 amino acids. CDR3 sequence reads: CASSVEGQGPEAFF. For the CDR3, the DNA is TGTGCCAGCAGCGTAGAGGGACAGGGACCTGAAGCTTTCTTT.